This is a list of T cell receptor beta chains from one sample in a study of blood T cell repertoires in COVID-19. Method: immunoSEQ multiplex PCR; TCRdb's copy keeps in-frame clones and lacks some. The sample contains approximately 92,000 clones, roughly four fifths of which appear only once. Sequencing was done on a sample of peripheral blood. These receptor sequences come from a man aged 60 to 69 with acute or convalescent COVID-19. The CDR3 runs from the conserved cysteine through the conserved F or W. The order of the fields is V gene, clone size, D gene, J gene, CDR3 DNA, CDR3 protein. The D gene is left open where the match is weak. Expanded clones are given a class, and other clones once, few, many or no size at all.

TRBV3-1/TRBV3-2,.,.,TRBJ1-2,TGTGCCAGCAGCCCTATCGTGTCGGCAGGGAAAAACTATGGCTACACCTTC,CASSPIVSAGKNYGYTF
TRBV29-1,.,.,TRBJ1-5,TGCAGCGTTGAAGACCCAGGGCAGCCCCAGCATTTT,CSVEDPGQPQHF
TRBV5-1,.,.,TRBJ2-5,TGCGCCAGCAGCGTCAGGCCTCAAGAGACCCAGTACTTC,CASSVRPQETQYF
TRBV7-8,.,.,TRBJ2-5,TGTGCCAGCAGATCACTCGGCAGGGCGTTAGGAGAGACCCAGTACTTC,CASRSLGRALGETQYF
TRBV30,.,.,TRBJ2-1,TGTGCCTGGAGTGTCCACAGGGTGAAGGGCAATGAGCAGTTCTTC,CAWSVHRVKGNEQFF
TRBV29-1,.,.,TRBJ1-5,TGCAGCGTTTCGTCGGGGGATCAGCCCCAGCATTTT,CSVSSGDQPQHF
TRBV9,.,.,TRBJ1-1,TGTGCCAGCGGAGGAGGGAATCTCCCTGAAGCTTTCTTT,CASGGGNLPEAFF
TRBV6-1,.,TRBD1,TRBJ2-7,TGTGCCAGCAATGAACAGGGGATCAACGAGCAGTACTTC,CASNEQGINEQYF
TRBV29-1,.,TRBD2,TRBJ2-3,TGCAGCGTCCCCCCAGCGGGGCTCACAGATACGCAGTATTTT,CSVPPAGLTDTQYF
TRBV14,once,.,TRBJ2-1,TGTGCCAGCAGTAGGGGTGGGGCATGGGAGCAGTTCTTC,CASSRGGAWEQFF
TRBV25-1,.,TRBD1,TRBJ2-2,TGTGCCAGCAGGAGACAGGGGGCTGGGGAGCTGTTTTTT,CASRRQGAGELFF
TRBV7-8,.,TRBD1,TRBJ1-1,TGTGCCAGCAGCCCAAGGGGGCAGGGCCGAGAAGCTTTCTTT,CASSPRGQGREAFF
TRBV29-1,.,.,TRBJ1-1,TGCAGCGTTGGTGCCAGGACAGCAACGGGCACTGAAGCTTTCTTT,CSVGARTATGTEAFF
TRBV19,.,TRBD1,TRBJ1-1,TGTGCCAGTAGTATTCGGACAGGGGGCGGGGTGACTGAAGCTTTCTTT,CASSIRTGGGVTEAFF
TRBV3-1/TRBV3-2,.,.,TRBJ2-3,TGTGCCAGCAGCCAAACACTAGCCGCAGATACGCAGTATTTT,CASSQTLAADTQYF
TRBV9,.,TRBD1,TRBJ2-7,TGTGCCAGCAGCGGCAGGGGGAACGAGCAGTACTTC,CASSGRGNEQYF
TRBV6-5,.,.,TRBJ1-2,TGTGCCAGCAGTCCCGGGACGGGAGACTATGGCTACACCTTC,CASSPGTGDYGYTF
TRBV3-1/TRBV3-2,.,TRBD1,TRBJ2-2,TGTGCCAGCAGCCAAGAAGGGGGACAGGGGCACACCGGGGAGCTGTTTTTT,CASSQEGGQGHTGELFF
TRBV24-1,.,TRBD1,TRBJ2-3,TGTGCCACCAGTGATCAGGAGACAGGGATTGATACGCAGTATTTT,CATSDQETGIDTQYF
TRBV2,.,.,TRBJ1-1,TGTGCCAGCAGCTATACTACTGAAGCTTTCTTT,CASSYTTEAFF
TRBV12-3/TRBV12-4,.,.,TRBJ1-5,TGTGCCAGCAGTTTCGGGGAGGGTCAGCCCCAGCATTTT,CASSFGEGQPQHF
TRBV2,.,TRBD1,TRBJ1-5,TGTGCCAGCAGTGAAGAACAGGGGGCGAATCAGCCCCAGCATTTT,CASSEEQGANQPQHF
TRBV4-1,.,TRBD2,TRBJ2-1,TGCGCCAGCAGCCCCCCCGGCGGGGGTCACAATGAGCAGTTCTTC,CASSPPGGGHNEQFF
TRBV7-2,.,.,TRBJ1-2,TGTGCCAGCAGCTTACGGCAGACGGGGGGCTACACCTTC,CASSLRQTGGYTF
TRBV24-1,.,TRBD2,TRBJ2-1,TGTGCCACCAGTGATTTGAGTGGGGGAGGGCTGGGGAATGAGCAGTTCTTC,CATSDLSGGGLGNEQFF
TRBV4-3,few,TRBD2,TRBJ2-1,TGCGCCAGCAGCCAAGGGACTAGCGACTCCTACAATGAGCAGTTCTTC,CASSQGTSDSYNEQFF
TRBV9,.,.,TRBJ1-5,TGTGCCAGCAGCCCAACAAGCGCCCTTAGCAATCAGCCCCAGCATTTT,CASSPTSALSNQPQHF
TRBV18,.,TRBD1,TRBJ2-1,TGTGCCAGCTCACCAGTAGAAGGGACAGGCTCTTACAATGAGCAGTTCTTC,CASSPVEGTGSYNEQFF
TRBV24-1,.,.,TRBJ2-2,TGTGCCACCAGTGACCCAGGGATTGTAAAAACCGGGGAGCTGTTTTTT,CATSDPGIVKTGELFF
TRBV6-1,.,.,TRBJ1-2,TGTGCCAGCAGTGAACCCAGGTACTATGGCTACACCTTC,CASSEPRYYGYTF
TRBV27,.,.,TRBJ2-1,TGTGCCAGCAGTGGTAGGACAGACTCTAGGAATGAGCAGTTCTTC,CASSGRTDSRNEQFF
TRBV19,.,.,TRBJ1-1,TGTGCCAGTATAAACACACGAATGAACACTGAAGCTTTCTTT,CASINTRMNTEAFF
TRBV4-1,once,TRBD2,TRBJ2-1,TGCGCCAGCAGCAGACTAGCGGGAGGGTTCGGCTATGAGCAGTTCTTC,CASSRLAGGFGYEQFF
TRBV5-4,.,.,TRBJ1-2,TGTGCCAGCAGCCCCGGAGGATTCGCTAACTATGGCTACACCTTC,CASSPGGFANYGYTF
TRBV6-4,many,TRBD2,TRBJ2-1,TGTGCCAGCAGTGAGGCTAGCGGGAGCCTCAATGAGCAGTTCTTC,CASSEASGSLNEQFF